This is a list of T cell receptor beta chains from one sample in a study of shared clonotypes between healthy human individuals. The repertoire was sequenced with immunoSEQ multiplex PCR; TCRdb's copy has only in-frame clones and lacks some. There are over 850,000 clones in the sample; around 78% occur only once, and about 0.52% lies in the top ten. What was sequenced was memory CD4+ T cells from PBMCs. Receptors were obtained from a man between 18 and 35 years old in good health. Some clones in this sample may be carry-over from other donors' samples. Both conserved end residues are part of each CDR3. The order of the fields is J gene, V gene, D gene, clone size, CDR3 length, CDR3 DNA, CDR3 protein. D genes are given only for firm matches. Rows may omit the clone size; those that give it use once, few, many or a size class.

TRBJ2-1 | TRBV20-1 | TRBD2 | - | 11 | TGCAGTGCTGGGGGGGAGACTGAGCAGTTCTTC | CSAGGETEQFF
TRBJ1-4 | TRBV6-5 | TRBD1 | - | 14 | TGTGCCAGCAGCGTGACAGGGGGAAATGAAAAACTGTTTTTT | CASSVTGGNEKLFF
TRBJ2-1 | TRBV18 | TRBD2 | once | 14 | TGTGCCAGCTCACCACCTAGCGGGGACAATGAGCAGTTCTTC | CASSPPSGDNEQFF
TRBJ2-7 | TRBV28 | - | - | 14 | TGTGCCAGCAGACTGGACTCGTCTCCCTCCGAGCAGTACTTC | CASRLDSSPSEQYF
TRBJ2-5 | TRBV6-6 | - | - | 16 | TGTGCCAGCAGTTACTCAGGGTCAATGTACCAAGAGACCCAGTACTTC | CASSYSGSMYQETQYF
TRBJ1-2 | TRBV6-5 | - | - | 13 | TGTGCCAGCAGTTACTCTCAGGACTATGGCTACACCTTC | CASSYSQDYGYTF
TRBJ2-3 | TRBV18 | TRBD2 | - | 15 | TGTGCCAGCTCAGCCGCTAGCGGTAGCACAGATACGCAGTATTTT | CASSAASGSTDTQYF
TRBJ1-1 | TRBV5-1 | TRBD1 | - | 14 | TGCGCCAGCAGCTCCCTGGGAACAGGGGCTGAAGCTTTCTTT | CASSSLGTGAEAFF
TRBJ2-2 | TRBV10-3 | - | few | 16 | TGTGCCATCAGTGAGAGAGGTAGCGCGAACACCGGGGAGCTGTTTTTT | CAISERGSANTGELFF
TRBJ2-3 | TRBV5-4 | - | - | 13 | TGTGCCAGCAGCTTGTCTCCAGCAGATACGCAGTATTTT | CASSLSPADTQYF
TRBJ2-2 | TRBV27 | - | - | 13 | TGTGCCAGCAGTTTATCCAACACCGGGGAGCTGTTTTTT | CASSLSNTGELFF
TRBJ1-1 | TRBV7-2 | - | - | 15 | TGTGCCAGCAGCTTAGAGGGAGTAAGGAACACTGAAGCTTTCTTT | CASSLEGVRNTEAFF
TRBJ2-5 | TRBV28 | - | - | 14 | TGTGCCAGCAGTACGACTCGGTCCCTGAGTACCCAGTACTTC | CASSTTRSLSTQYF
TRBJ2-1 | TRBV4-3 | - | - | 17 | TGCGCCAGCAGCCAAGATACACCCGGGGGCCCCTACAATGAGCAGTTCTTC | CASSQDTPGGPYNEQFF
TRBJ2-1 | TRBV7-3 | TRBD2 | - | 14 | TGTGCCAGCAGCTCGATGGAGACTAGCGCAGAGCAGTTCTTC | CASSSMETSAEQFF
TRBJ1-5 | TRBV9 | - | - | 14 | TGTGCCAGCAGCGTAGATGGGGCGGATCAGCCCCAGCATTTT | CASSVDGADQPQHF
TRBJ2-7 | TRBV19 | - | - | 12 | TGTGCCAGTAGTGCAGGGACTTCGGAGCAGTACTTC | CASSAGTSEQYF
TRBJ1-2 | TRBV7-2 | - | - | 14 | TGTGCCAGCAGCTTAATTTACCGGAGTGGTGGCTACACCTTC | CASSLIYRSGGYTF
TRBJ2-3 | TRBV7-2 | - | - | 14 | TGTGCCAGCAGCACACGGCGCGGGGAAGCTACGCAGTATTTT | CASSTRRGEATQYF
TRBJ2-3 | TRBV7-9 | - | - | 15 | TGTGCCAGCAGCTCCCCCCCGGGAAGCACAGATACGCAGTATTTT | CASSSPPGSTDTQYF
TRBJ2-2 | TRBV7-3 | - | - | 14 | TGTGCCAGCAGCTTAAACTCGAACACCGGGGAGCTGTTTTTT | CASSLNSNTGELFF
TRBJ1-2 | TRBV19 | TRBD1 | - | 19 | TGTGCCAGTAGTATTAGCGCCGGGGGACAGCTCAACCTTAACTATGGCTACACCTTC | CASSISAGGQLNLNYGYTF
TRBJ1-5 | TRBV2 | - | - | 13 | TGTGCCAGCAGTCGAGGGGAAGATCAGCCCCAGCATTTT | CASSRGEDQPQHF
TRBJ2-1 | TRBV5-4 | TRBD2 | - | 16 | TGTGCCAGCAGCTTCCTAGCGGGAGGTCTCGACAATGAGCAGTTCTTC | CASSFLAGGLDNEQFF
TRBJ2-4 | TRBV6-4 | TRBD2 | - | 19 | TGTGCCAGCAGTGACTTACTAAGGACTAGCAGGTCAAGTCAAAACATTCAGTACTTC | CASSDLLRTSRSSQNIQYF
TRBJ2-5 | TRBV29-1 | - | few | 11 | TGCAGCGTCGGGACTGAAGGGACCCAGTACTTC | CSVGTEGTQYF
TRBJ1-4 | TRBV7-2 | - | - | 13 | TGTGCCAGCAGCTCCGGGAGGCTGCAAAAACTGTTTTTT | CASSSGRLQKLFF
TRBJ1-1 | TRBV5-4 | - | - | 13 | TGTGCCAGCAGCTTGGGGAGTCGGCTTGAAGCTTTCTTT | CASSLGSRLEAFF
TRBJ1-6 | TRBV19 | - | - | 16 | TGTGCCAGTAGTGGCGCACTGAGCTCCTATAATTCACCCCTCCACTTT | CASSGALSSYNSPLHF